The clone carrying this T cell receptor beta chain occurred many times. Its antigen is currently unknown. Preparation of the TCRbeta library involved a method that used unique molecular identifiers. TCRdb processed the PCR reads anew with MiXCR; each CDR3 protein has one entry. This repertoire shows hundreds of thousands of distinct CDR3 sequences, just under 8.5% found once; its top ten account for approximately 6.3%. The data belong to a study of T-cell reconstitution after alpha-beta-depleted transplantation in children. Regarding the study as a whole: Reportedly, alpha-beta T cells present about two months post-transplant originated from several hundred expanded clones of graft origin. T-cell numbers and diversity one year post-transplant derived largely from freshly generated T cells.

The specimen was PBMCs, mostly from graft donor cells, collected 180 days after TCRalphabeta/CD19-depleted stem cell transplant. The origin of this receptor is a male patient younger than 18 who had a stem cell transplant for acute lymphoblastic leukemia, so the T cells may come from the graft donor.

This CDR3 is CASSLGSLGSLRYQETQYF. The CDR3, as DNA: TGTGCCAGCAGCTTAGGATCTCTAGGTAGCCTAAGGTACCAAGAGACCCAGTACTTC. The V gene is TRBV11-2, the J gene TRBJ2-5; D gene ambiguous. Trimming stripped 1 base from V and 0 bases from J, with 21 bases between. The CDR3 has 19 residues. Germline CDR1 SGHAT, CDR2 FQNNGV.